The 22 T cell receptor beta chains reported below all come from one sample, sequenced in a study of molecular identifiers for immune sequencing clone quantification. TCRdb called the PCR reads again in MiXCR, with one record for every CDR3 protein. Of a few hundred thousand distinct CDR3 sequences listed, roughly a quarter are singletons. What was sequenced was naive CD8+ T cells from blood, with Jurkat cell RNA spiked in. Subset noted: FACS-sorted CD8+CD4-CCR7+CD45RA+ naive T cells. Source of these receptors: a human donor in good health. Some libraries in this study had Jurkat cell RNA spiked in.

The rearrangement uses TRBV7-4 and TRBJ2-3; no definite D call. CDR1 is SGHVT, CDR2 SQSDAQ, per germline. V lost 1 base and J 4 bases, leaving 9 bases between the germline ends. This CDR3 has 14 residues. The CDR3 DNA sequence: TGTGCCAGCAGCTTAGACAAATTCGCAGATACGCAGTATTTT. This sequence encodes CASSLDKFADTQYF.

This clonotype has just a few counts. This sequence joins TRBV20-1 and TRBJ2-1; 8 nucleotides agree with TRBD2. The CDR3 contains 13 residues. Per germline, CDR1 DFQATT and CDR2 SNEGSKA (reference sequence). J lost 10 bases, V lost 1 base, and 6 bases had no gene match. This chain's CDR3 is CSARGWASGEQFF. The CDR3 region has the DNA TGCAGTGCTAGAGGTTGGGCTAGCGGGGAGCAGTTCTTC.

This clonotype turned up a few times. The chain combines TRBV27 with TRBJ1-2; D may be TRBD1 (5 bases). CDR3 length equals 11 residues. Germline CDR1 MNHEY, CDR2 SMNVEV (reference sequence). The germline V and J ends were trimmed by 10 bases and 8 bases, with 14 bases remaining between them. CDR3 coding DNA: TGTGCCACCCAGGGCTTATGGGGCTACACCTTC. Translating gives CATQGLWGYTF.

The chain joins TRBV6-6 to TRBJ2-7; TRBD2 might be the D (6 bases). Germline-derived CDR1 and CDR2 are MNHNY and SVGAGI (reference sequence). CDR3 size: 18 residues. The V and J ends lost 0 bases and 0 bases respectively, with 18 bases between them. CDR3 nucleotides: TGTGCCAGCAGTTACTCGGACTACACTTACAACCCCTCCTACGAGCAGTACTTC. It encodes CASSYSDYTYNPSYEQYF.

There are many counts of this clonotype. The chain combines TRBV20-1 with TRBJ2-5; TRBD1 might be the D (5 bases). The CDR3 extends over 12 amino acids. Trimming took 3 bases from V and 4 from J, leaving 9 bases between them. The V gene's germline CDR1 is DFQATT and CDR2 SNEGSKA (reference sequence). CDR3 sequence reads: CSARTVRETQYF. The CDR3 nucleotides are TGCAGTGCTAGGACAGTGCGAGAGACCCAGTACTTC.

This clonotype has at least ten counts. The V gene is TRBV4-3, the J gene TRBJ1-5, with TRBD1 matching over 7 bases. V lost 2 bases to trimming and J lost 6 bases; unmatched junction nucleotides: 4. The CDR3 loop spans 14 amino acids. CDR1 and CDR2 (germline): LGHNA, YSLEER. The CDR3 loop is CASSQNRGSQPQHF. DNA of the CDR3: TGCGCCAGCAGCCAAAACAGGGGAAGTCAGCCCCAGCATTTT.

The chain recombines TRBV7-6 with TRBJ2-1; the match to TRBD2 covers 8 bases. Unmatched junction bases numbered 5, after V lost 3 bases and J lost 7 bases. The CDR3 extends over 14 amino acids. CDR1 and CDR2 (germline): SGHVS, FNYEAQ. Here the CDR3 reads CASSFRAGGNEQFF. The DNA of the CDR3 is TGTGCCAGCAGCTTCCGTGCGGGAGGAAATGAGCAGTTCTTC.

This clonotype was detected a few times. The chain employs TRBV20-1 and TRBJ1-1; the D gene is possibly TRBD1 (5 bases). The CDR3 spans 14 residues. Germline CDR1 reads DFQATT; CDR2 reads SNEGSKA (reference sequence). With 5 bases removed from V and 0 bases from J, the gap between germline ends came to 13 bases. CDR3 in DNA: TGCAGTGCTTCCCAGACAGTTTTGAACACTGAAGCTTTCTTT. Amino acid sequence: CSASQTVLNTEAFF.

With respect to this clonotype: A single base separates this from a much larger clone, so it may be a read error. The CDR3 sequence: CASSYLARWGPEAFF. The DNA of the CDR3 is TGTGCCAGCAGTTACCTTGCGAGGTGGGGCCCTGAAGCTTTCTTT. The chain combines TRBV6-6 with TRBJ1-1; D is perhaps TRBD1 (5 bases). From germline, CDR1 is MNHNY and CDR2 SVGAGI (reference sequence). The V and J ends lost 2 bases and 6 bases respectively, with 16 bases between them. The CDR3 loop spans 15 amino acids.

Of note for this clonotype: A read error is possible here, since a much larger clone lies one base away. V usage is TRBV6-6 and J usage is TRBJ1-2; D is unclear. V lost 3 bases and J lost 13, with 21 bases in between. Germline values: CDR1 MNHNY, CDR2 SVGAGI (reference sequence). This CDR3 is 14 amino acids long. CDR3 region: CASSYGQQPPDCTF. Here the CDR3 DNA reads TGTGCCAGCAGTTATGGCCAGCAGCCACCTGACTGCACCTTC.

With respect to this clonotype: This may be a read error, as it is one base from a much larger clone. This rearrangement joins TRBV20-1 to TRBJ2-7, with D perhaps TRBD1 or TRBD2 (5 bases each). The CDR3 has 12 residues. Germline V gene sequence: CDR1 DFQATT, CDR2 SNEGSKA (reference sequence). The CDR3 nucleotides are TGCAGTGCCCCGGGACCGACTGCCGAGCAGTGCTTC. Protein sequence: CSAPGPTAEQCF.

This clonotype was picked up a small number of times. The chain carries TRBV11-2 and TRBJ2-6; no reliable D call. This CDR3 is 16 amino acids long. With 5 bases removed from V and 0 bases from J, the gap between germline ends came to 11 bases. Germline V gene data show CDR1 as SGHAT and CDR2 as FQNNGV. The CDR3 coding sequence is TGTGCCAGCAGCCTTGGACGGACCTCTGGGGCCAACGTCCTGACTTTC. It encodes CASSLGRTSGANVLTF.

This clonotype occurred many times. The chain links TRBV7-6 to TRBJ2-5; 8 bases are shared with TRBD1. Trimming at V came to 3 bases and at J to 1 base, leaving 4 bases not matched to a gene. CDR3 length equals 15 residues. Germline-derived CDR1 and CDR2 are SGHVS and FNYEAQ. CDR3 nucleotides: TGTGCCAGCAGCTTCGGACAGGGCACCCAAGAGACCCAGTACTTC. It translates to CASSFGQGTQETQYF. Combining the CDR3 with reference TRBV7-6 and TRBJ2-5 gives the whole variable domain GAGVSQSPRYKVTKRGQDVALRCDPISGHVSLYWYRQALGQGPEFLTYFNYEAQQDKSGLPNDRFSAERPEGSISTLTIQRTEQRDSAMYRCASSFGQGTQETQYFGPGTRLLVL.

The chain joins TRBV4-1 to TRBJ2-1; 11 positions match TRBD2. Trimming took 4 bases from V and 7 from J; bases not matched to a gene: 6. Germline values: CDR1 MGHRA, CDR2 YSYEKL. The CDR3 is made up of 15 amino acids. DNA of the CDR3: TGCGCCAGCAGCCGTGAGGCTAGCGGGGGGAATGAGCAGTTCTTC. It encodes CASSREASGGNEQFF.

This clonotype appeared many times. V is TRBV30 and J is TRBJ2-2; D unresolved. Germline V gene sequence: CDR1 GTSNPN, CDR2 SVGIG (reference sequence). The ends were cut back, 3 bases at V and 8 bases at J, with 7 bases in the middle. The CDR3 consists of 11 residues. CDR3 sequence (DNA): TGTGCCTGGAGGAATGGGGGGGAGCTGTTTTTT. Residues: CAWRNGGELFF.

This clonotype was observed at least ten times. The V call is TRBV5-4, the J call TRBJ1-1; unclear D gene. Trimming removed 4 bases from V and 10 bases from J, with 14 bases in between. CDR3 length equals 12 residues. Germline V gives CDR1 SGHNT, CDR2 YYREEE (reference sequence). CDR3 sequence: CASSAGIEGAFF. CDR3 nucleotides: TGTGCCAGCAGCGCCGGGATCGAAGGAGCTTTCTTT.

This clonotype was seen only once. Germline and junction disagree at one end, which may indicate a read error. The chain employs TRBV7-9 and TRBJ2-1; 16 bases align to TRBD2. Germline V gives CDR1 SEHNR, CDR2 FQNEAQ (reference sequence). There are 17 residues in the CDR3. CDR3 sequence reads: CASRGTSGRAVNNDQFF. DNA for the CDR3: TGTGCCAGCAGAGGGACTAGCGGGAGGGCCGTCAACAATGATCAGTTCTTC.

The J gene is TRBJ2-7, the V gene TRBV5-8, with D hard to call. Germline V gene data show CDR1 as SGHTS and CDR2 as YDEGEE. CDR3 length: 14 residues. Deletions cut 9 bases from V and 0 bases from J, with 16 bases between. The chain's CDR3 is CATSRSDFSYEQYF. CDR3 coding DNA: TGTGCCACCTCCCGGAGTGACTTCTCCTACGAGCAGTACTTC.

This chain joins TRBV9 and TRBJ1-3; 9 bases agree with TRBD1. The junction had 7 bases not matched to a gene; V was cut back by 4 bases and J by 5 bases. The CDR3 loop spans 15 amino acids. Per the germline V gene, CDR1 is SGDLS and CDR2 is YYNGEE. As DNA, the CDR3 is TGTGCCAGCAGCAACGACGGGACAGGGCGAAACACCATATATTTT. Amino acids: CASSNDGTGRNTIYF.

This clonotype showed up many times. This chain joins TRBV12-3 or TRBV12-4 and TRBJ2-5; no clear D. Between the trimmed V and J ends, which lost 6 bases and 2 bases, there was a span of 16 bases. This CDR3 comprises 15 residues. The CDR3 bases are TGTGCCAGCAGCAACCCTCACTCAGGTCAAGAGACCCAGTACTTC. Its protein is CASSNPHSGQETQYF.

This clonotype showed up just a few times. The V and J genes are TRBV3-1 and TRBJ1-5; tentative D call: TRBD1 (5 bases). Trimming stripped 0 bases from V and 6 bases from J, with 18 bases between. The CDR3 covers 17 residues. The germline V gene encodes CDR1 LGHDT and CDR2 YNNKEL (reference sequence). CDR3 loop: CASSQELLRGAGQPQHF. CDR3 nucleotide sequence: TGTGCCAGCAGCCAAGAGCTTTTAAGGGGAGCCGGTCAGCCCCAGCATTTT.

This rearrangement joins TRBV6-2 or TRBV6-3 to TRBJ1-5; weak D call: TRBD1 (6 bases). This CDR3 region has 16 residues. The germline V and J ends were trimmed by 5 bases and 4 bases, with 18 bases remaining between them. CDR1 MNHEY and CDR2 SVGEGT come from the germline V gene. CDR3 nucleotide sequence: TGTGCCAGCAGTGGCCTACGGGGGCTACAGAATCAGCCCCAGCATTTT. It translates to CASSGLRGLQNQPQHF.